This T cell receptor (beta chain) was captured in a study of Tregs in tolerant kidney transplant recipients. Study summary: CD4+CD25+CD127- cells came from roughly three-day belatacept mixed lymphocyte reactions, some with roughly five-day graft donor restimulation. Antibodies separated recipient from donor cells. Overall study results and limits: Tregs expanded with activated donor B cells seemed most donor-specific. The small number of patients limits these findings pending further validation.

Regarding this clone: Antigen unknown.

Method: immunoSEQ multiplex PCR; TCRdb's copy keeps in-frame clones and lacks some. The table lists about 44,000 clones, just under 97% of them singletons. This CDR3 is built from 16 residues. From germline, CDR1 is LGHNA and CDR2 YNFKEQ. Trimming removed 1 base from V and 0 bases from J; junction bases left unmatched: 3. Sequences were obtained from Tregs from blood cultured with allogeneic cells. The clonotype was recovered from a human donor in good health. The chain links TRBV4-2 to TRBJ2-3, with 8 bases aligning to TRBD1. The CDR3 DNA reads TGTGCCAGCAGCCAAGGATGGACAGGGAGCACAGATACGCAGTATTTT. It encodes CASSQGWTGSTDTQYF.